Below, 2 T cell receptor beta chains from the same sample are listed, as sequenced in a study of CD8 T cells in Susac syndrome. With random hexamers, reverse transcription was performed on about 0.5 to 1 ug of RNA. TCRdb re-called the immunoSEQ multiplex PCR reads with MiXCR, one entry per CDR3 protein. The table shows roughly 140,000 distinct CDR3 sequences, with roughly 95% occurring only once. The sample was CD8+ T cells from PBMCs. The source of these receptors is a human donor with multiple sclerosis.

The J gene is TRBJ1-5, the V gene TRBV4-1, with D possibly matching TRBD1 (5 bases). From germline, CDR1 is MGHRA and CDR2 YSYEKL. V was pared by 0 bases and J by 3 bases, with 15 bases between. This CDR3 has 17 residues. CDR3: CASSQDRTSGLNQPQHF. The DNA of the CDR3 is TGCGCCAGCAGCCAAGATCGGACCTCGGGACTCAATCAGCCCCAGCATTTT.

The V and J genes are TRBV27 and TRBJ2-2; D uncertain. Trimming shortened V by 6 bases and J by 8 bases, and 10 bases separated the two germline ends. Germline CDR1 and CDR2: MNHEY and SMNVEV (reference sequence). This CDR3 spans 12 amino acids. The CDR3 DNA reads TGTGCCAGCAGCGGTATTAGGGGGGAGCTGTTTTTT. It is translated as CASSGIRGELFF.